The 27 T cell receptor beta chains below come from one sample, sequenced in a study of blood T cell repertoires in COVID-19. Method: immunoSEQ multiplex PCR; TCRdb's copy keeps in-frame clones and lacks some. The table lists some 260,000 clones, 88% of them singletons. The sample consisted of peripheral blood. The receptors were sampled from a woman in her 70s with COVID-19, enrolled during active disease.

The chain combines TRBV5-1 with TRBJ2-2; 12 bases match TRBD2. The CDR3 spans 18 residues. CDR1 is SGHRS, CDR2 YFSETQ, per germline. The J segment lost 4 bases and the V segment lost 4 bases, leaving 11 bases of the junction unmatched. The chain's CDR3 is CASSELAGGLRSTGELFF. The CDR3 DNA follows: TGCGCCAGCAGCGAACTAGCGGGAGGCCTTCGGAGCACCGGGGAGCTGTTTTTT.

V usage is TRBV7-2 and J usage is TRBJ2-3, with TRBD2 matching over 8 bases. Germline lookup yields CDR1 SGHTA and CDR2 FQGNSA. The CDR3 length is 13 residues. The ends lost 5 bases at V and 4 bases at J; junction bases unmatched: 2. The chain's CDR3 is CASSPGGSDTQYF. Here the CDR3 DNA reads TGTGCCAGCAGCCCGGGGGGGTCAGATACGCAGTATTTT.

The CDR3: CASATSSYEQYF. The CDR3 region has the DNA TGTGCCAGCGCAACTAGTTCGTACGAGCAGTACTTC. The genes are TRBV2 and TRBJ2-7, with a possible D match to TRBD2 (5 bases). Germline V gives CDR1 SNHLY, CDR2 FYNNEI. The CDR3 is 12 amino acids. The germline V and J ends were trimmed by 8 bases and 4 bases, with 12 bases remaining between them.

The CDR3 is CASSFQAGGEQYF. DNA of the CDR3: TGTGCCAGCAGCTTCCAAGCGGGAGGCGAGCAGTACTTC. The chain combines TRBV7-2 with TRBJ2-7; 9 bases match TRBD2. This CDR3 comprises 13 residues. In germline, CDR1 is SGHTA, CDR2 FQGNSA. Germline trimming cut 3 bases from V and 6 bases from J; bases unmatched to any gene: 3.

The V gene is TRBV5-5, the J gene TRBJ1-2; 12 positions match TRBD1. V shed 1 base, J shed 2 bases, and the junction held 9 bases outside the gene matches. The CDR3 has 18 residues. Germline-derived CDR1 and CDR2 are SGHKS and YYEKEE (reference sequence). The CDR3 DNA reads as TGTGCCAGCAGCTTGAAGTTGGGACAGGGGGCTGCCAACTATGGCTACACCTTC. Protein: CASSLKLGQGAANYGYTF.

This chain links TRBV27 with TRBJ2-7; 9 bases fit TRBD1. Germline CDR1 is MNHEY and CDR2 is SMNVEV (reference sequence). This CDR3 has 14 residues. The V segment lost 5 bases and the J segment 6 bases; nucleotides outside the gene matches: 8. The CDR3 bases are TGTGCCAGCAGTCTTGGACAGGGGTGGACCGAGCAGTACTTC. Amino acid sequence: CASSLGQGWTEQYF.

The V and J genes are TRBV11-2 and TRBJ1-6; 7 bases agree with TRBD1. Germline V gene sequence: CDR1 SGHAT, CDR2 FQNNGV. The ends lost 5 bases at V and 8 bases at J; junction bases unmatched: 6. The CDR3 is made up of 14 amino acids. The CDR3 DNA sequence: TGTGCCAGCAGCCCGACAGGGTTCGATTCACCCCTCCACTTT. It yields the protein CASSPTGFDSPLHF.

The rearrangement joins TRBV2 to TRBJ2-2; TRBD2 matches at 8 bases. J lost 5 bases, V lost 0 bases, and 8 bases had no gene match. Germline CDR1 reads SNHLY; CDR2 reads FYNNEI. The CDR3 spans 17 residues. The CDR3 region is CASSEAGSGSQTGELFF. The CDR3 DNA is TGTGCCAGCAGTGAAGCTGGGAGCGGGAGCCAGACCGGGGAGCTGTTTTTT.

V and J are TRBV18 and TRBJ1-4, with TRBD1 as a possible D gene (6 bases). This CDR3 comprises 17 residues. V gave up 4 bases and J gave up 7 bases, with 22 bases separating them. Germline loops: CDR1 KGHSH, CDR2 LQKENI. The CDR3 here is CASSRTEFKRLGEKLFF. CDR3 in DNA: TGTGCCAGCTCACGGACAGAATTCAAACGATTGGGTGAAAAACTGTTTTTT. Filled out from reference TRBV18 and TRBJ1-4, the complete variable domain reads NAGVMQNPRHLVRRRGQEARLRCSPMKGHSHVYWYRQLPEEGLKFMVYLQKENIIDESGMPKERFSAEFPKEGPSILRIQQVVRGDSAAYFCASSRTEFKRLGEKLFFGSGTQLSVL.

V and J are TRBV28 and TRBJ2-1, with D perhaps TRBD2 (6 bases). CDR1 is MDHEN, CDR2 SYDVKM, per germline. CDR3 size: 12 residues. V lost 3 bases and J 15 bases, leaving 15 bases between the germline ends. CDR3 sequence (DNA): TGTGCCAGCAGTTTCGGGAGAGGTCGGACGTTCTTC. Encoded protein: CASSFGRGRTFF.

The rearrangement links TRBV5-1 to TRBJ1-3; D is undetermined. This CDR3 contains 17 residues. Germline V gene sequence: CDR1 SGHRS, CDR2 YFSETQ. V gave up 0 bases and J gave up 0 bases, with 13 bases separating them. The CDR3 sequence: CASSLAVGESSGNTIYF. CDR3 DNA sequence: TGCGCCAGCAGCTTGGCCGTTGGGGAGAGCTCTGGAAACACCATATATTTT. The full variable domain, in which reference TRBV5-1 and TRBJ1-3 provide the parts outside the CDR3, is KAGVTQTPRYLIKTRGQQVTLSCSPISGHRSVSWYQQTPGQGLQFLFEYFSETQRNKGNFPGRFSGRQFSNSRSEMNVSTLELGDSALYLCASSLAVGESSGNTIYFGEGSWLTVV.

The chain uses TRBV6-5 and TRBJ2-1, with D perhaps matching TRBD1 (6 bases). Looked up from germline, CDR1 is MNHEY and CDR2 is SVGAGI. This CDR3 is 15 amino acids long. V was trimmed by 5 bases and J by 3 bases, leaving 14 bases between them. The DNA of the CDR3 is TGTGCCAGCAGTCGTGGGACAAACGTCTACAATGAGCAGTTCTTC. Residues: CASSRGTNVYNEQFF.

The chain recombines TRBV5-1 with TRBJ2-7; unclear D gene. The CDR3 has 14 amino acids. From germline, CDR1 is SGHRS and CDR2 YFSETQ. Between the trimmed V and J ends, which lost 4 bases and 6 bases, there was a span of 17 bases. The CDR3 region has the DNA TGCGCCAGCAGCCCTGACTCGTCTGGTGGCGAGCAGTACTTC. As protein: CASSPDSSGGEQYF.

This sequence joins TRBV6-2 or TRBV6-3 and TRBJ2-1, with a tentative D call TRBD1 (6 bases). The V end lost 5 bases, the J end lost 7 bases, and 9 bases lay between the germline ends. The CDR3 loop spans 12 amino acids. The germline V gene has CDR1 MNHEY and CDR2 SVGEGT. The CDR3 bases are TGTGCCAGCAGTCTCAGGGGTAATGAGCAGTTCTTC. This sequence encodes CASSLRGNEQFF.

The chain recombines TRBV6-5 with TRBJ2-2; D call uncertain. V dropped 9 bases and J dropped 0 bases, with 14 bases sitting between them. CDR3 length: 15 residues. The germline V gene encodes CDR1 MNHEY and CDR2 SVGAGI. CDR3 bases: TGTGCCAGTCGACCAGCGCCTACGAACACCGGGGAGCTGTTTTTT. It encodes CASRPAPTNTGELFF.

V and J are TRBV19 and TRBJ1-2, with TRBD1 matching 7 bases. The J segment lost 5 bases and the V segment lost 2 bases, leaving 5 bases of the junction unmatched. The germline V gene has CDR1 LNHDA and CDR2 SQIVND (reference sequence). The CDR3 runs to 14 residues. CDR3 sequence reads: CASSIPGQPYGYTF. Written as DNA, the CDR3 is TGTGCCAGTAGTATACCGGGACAGCCATATGGCTACACCTTC.

V gene TRBV18 combines with J gene TRBJ1-1, with 7 positions matching TRBD1. Germline V gene sequence: CDR1 KGHSH, CDR2 LQKENI. J lost 11 bases, V lost 6 bases, and 12 bases had no gene match. This CDR3 is built from 13 residues. CDR3 in amino acids: CASSQQLTGWAFF. CDR3 DNA sequence: TGTGCCAGCTCCCAACAACTGACAGGGTGGGCTTTCTTT.

The chain combines TRBV7-2 with TRBJ1-2, with a possible D match to TRBD1 (5 bases). CDR1 is SGHTA and CDR2 is FQGNSA in the germline V gene. V was pared by 1 base and J by 5 bases, with 14 bases between. This CDR3 region has 15 residues. The chain's CDR3 is CASSLDARVGYGYTF. The DNA for the CDR3 is TGTGCCAGCAGCTTAGACGCCAGGGTAGGGTATGGCTACACCTTC.

The chain links TRBV30 to TRBJ2-7; the match to TRBD1 covers 9 bases. The CDR3 is made up of 15 amino acids. Trimming at V came to 2 bases and at J to 3 bases, leaving 8 bases not matched to a gene. Germline values: CDR1 GTSNPN, CDR2 SVGIG (reference sequence). DNA for the CDR3: TGTGCCTGGAGTTCGGCGGGACAGGGCGTCTACGAGCAGTACTTC. Translation: CAWSSAGQGVYEQYF.

The V call is TRBV11-1, the J call TRBJ1-2; D ambiguous. CDR1 is SGHAT and CDR2 is FQDESV in the germline V gene (reference sequence). Trimming removed 6 bases at V and 4 bases at J, with 6 bases between. This CDR3 has 11 amino acids. In DNA, the CDR3 is TGTGCCAGCAGAGGGAGCTATGGCTACACCTTC. It is translated as CASRGSYGYTF.

The V call is TRBV29-1, the J call TRBJ1-5, with TRBD1 identical over 8 bases. The length of the CDR3 is 14 residues. Germline-derived CDR1 and CDR2 are SQVTM and ANQGSEA. Trimming removed 7 bases from V and 3 bases from J; junction bases left unmatched: 8. The CDR3 spells CSARTGGSNQPQHF. CDR3 bases: TGCAGCGCTCGAACAGGGGGGTCCAATCAGCCCCAGCATTTT.

The rearrangement links TRBV18 to TRBJ2-7; TRBD1 might be the D (5 bases). The CDR3 covers 12 residues. Between the trimmed V and J ends, which lost 8 bases and 2 bases, there was a span of 10 bases. Germline V gene lookup returns CDR1 KGHSH and CDR2 LQKENI. This chain's CDR3 is CASTPDTYEQYF. CDR3 nucleotide sequence: TGTGCCAGCACCCCGGACACCTACGAGCAGTACTTC.

The chain has TRBV5-4 and TRBJ2-3, with TRBD1 identical over 10 bases. Germline V gene data show CDR1 as SGHNT and CDR2 as YYREEE (reference sequence). V trimming: 3 bases; J trimming: 0 bases; junction bases outside the gene matches: 10. The CDR3 extends over 18 amino acids. The CDR3: CASSYERQGAPSTDTQYF. CDR3 bases: TGTGCCAGCAGCTACGAGCGACAGGGGGCCCCTAGCACAGATACGCAGTATTTT.

CDR3 loop: CASNVDSVNTEAFF. The CDR3 bases are TGTGCCAGCAACGTAGACAGCGTGAACACTGAAGCTTTCTTT. The rearrangement uses TRBV7-2 and TRBJ1-1; D may be TRBD1 (5 bases). The V gene's germline CDR1 is SGHTA and CDR2 FQGNSA. The V gene lost 7 bases and the J gene lost 0 bases, with 12 bases spanning the gap. The CDR3 spans 14 residues.

V is TRBV11-2 and J is TRBJ1-1, with D unclear. Germline loops: CDR1 SGHAT, CDR2 FQNNGV. This CDR3 region has 14 residues. The ends were cut back, 6 bases at V and 4 bases at J, with 15 bases in the middle. CDR3 protein: CASRAVGLGTEAFF. The CDR3 coding sequence is TGTGCCAGCAGGGCGGTCGGTTTGGGCACTGAAGCTTTCTTT.

The rearrangement uses TRBV11-2 and TRBJ1-2; 7 bases agree with TRBD1. The germline gives CDR1 SGHAT, CDR2 FQNNGV. This CDR3 spans 16 amino acids. V shed 1 base, J shed 3 bases, and the junction held 8 bases outside the gene matches. The CDR3 region has the DNA TGTGCCAGCAGCTTAGTCCCAACAGGGGATCACTATGGCTACACCTTC. The encoded protein is CASSLVPTGDHYGYTF.

The chain carries TRBV18 and TRBJ1-2, with a tentative D call TRBD1 (6 bases). The V end was cut by 2 bases, the J end by 8 bases, with 12 bases between. The CDR3 runs 13 residues. Looked up from germline, CDR1 is KGHSH and CDR2 is LQKENI. This CDR3 is CASSPKGQAGYTF. The CDR3, as DNA: TGTGCCAGCTCACCAAAGGGACAAGCGGGCTACACCTTC.